What follows are 3 T cell receptor beta chains derived from one specimen sequenced in a study of molecular identifiers for immune sequencing clone quantification. Each CDR3 protein gets one entry after TCRdb re-called the PCR reads with MiXCR. Here the sample spans about 65,000 distinct CDR3 sequences, 15% to 20% being singletons. Sequencing used naive CD8+ T cells from blood, with Jurkat cell RNA spiked in. The subset is: FACS-sorted CD8+CD4-CCR7+CD45RA+ naive T cells. The receptors shown here come from a human donor in good health. Some libraries in this study had Jurkat cell RNA spiked in.

This clonotype was seen at least ten times. The chain combines TRBV7-8 with TRBJ2-7; TRBD2 agrees at 7 bases. Losses at the gene ends were 2 bases for V and 6 bases for J; bases not matched to a gene: 7. CDR1 and CDR2 from the germline V gene are SGHVS and FQNEAQ. This CDR3 is 14 amino acids long. The CDR3: CASSLLAGPFEQYF. The CDR3, as DNA: TGTGCCAGCAGCTTATTAGCGGGTCCCTTCGAGCAGTACTTC.

J is TRBJ2-2 and V is TRBV12-3 or TRBV12-4; 8 bases map to TRBD1. The CDR3 is made up of 16 amino acids. V dropped 6 bases and J dropped 6; count of bases not matched to a gene: 12. The CDR3 coding sequence is TGTGCCAGCAGCCCAGGGAGGACAGGGAGAGCCGGGGAGCTGTTTTTT. It yields the protein CASSPGRTGRAGELFF.

Notes on this clonotype: This may come from a read error, since a much larger clone is one base off. The CDR3 loop reads CASSLELPSDTQYF. DNA for the CDR3: TGTGCCAGCAGCTTGGAGCTTCCCTCAGATACGCAGTATTTT. The J gene is TRBJ2-3, the V gene TRBV5-3, with D hard to call. TRBV5-3 is an ORF for which the function is uncertain. This CDR3 is 14 amino acids long.